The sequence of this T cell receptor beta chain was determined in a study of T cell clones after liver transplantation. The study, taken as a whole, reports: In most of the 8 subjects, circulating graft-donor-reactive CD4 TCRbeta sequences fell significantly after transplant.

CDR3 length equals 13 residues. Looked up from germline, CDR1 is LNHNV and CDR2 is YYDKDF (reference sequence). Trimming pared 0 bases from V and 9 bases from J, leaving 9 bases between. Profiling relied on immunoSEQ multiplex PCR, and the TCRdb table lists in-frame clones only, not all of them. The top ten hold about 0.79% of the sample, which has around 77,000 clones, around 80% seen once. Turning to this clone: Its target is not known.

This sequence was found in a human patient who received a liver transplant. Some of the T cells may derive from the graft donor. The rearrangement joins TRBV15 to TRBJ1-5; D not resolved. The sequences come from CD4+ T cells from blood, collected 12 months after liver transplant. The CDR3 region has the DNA TGTGCCACCAGCAGAGATCCTTCCCCGCCCCAGCATTTT. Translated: CATSRDPSPPQHF.